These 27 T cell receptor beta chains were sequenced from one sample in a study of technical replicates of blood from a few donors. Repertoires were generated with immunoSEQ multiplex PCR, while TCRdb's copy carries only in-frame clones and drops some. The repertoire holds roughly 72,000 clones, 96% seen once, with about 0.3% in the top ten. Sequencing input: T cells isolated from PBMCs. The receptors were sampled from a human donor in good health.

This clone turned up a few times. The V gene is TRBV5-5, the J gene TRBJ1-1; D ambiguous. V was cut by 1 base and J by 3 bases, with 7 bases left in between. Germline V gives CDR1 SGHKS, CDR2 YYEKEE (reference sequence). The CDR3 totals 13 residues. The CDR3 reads CASSLTGDTEAFF. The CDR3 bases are TGTGCCAGCAGCTTGACTGGTGACACTGAAGCTTTCTTT.

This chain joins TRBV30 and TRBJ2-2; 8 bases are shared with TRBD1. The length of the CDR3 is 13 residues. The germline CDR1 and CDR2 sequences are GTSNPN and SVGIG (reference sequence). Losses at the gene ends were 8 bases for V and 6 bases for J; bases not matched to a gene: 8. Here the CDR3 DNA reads TGTGCCCTTCGACAGGGGTCCGCCGGGGAGCTGTTTTTT. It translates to CALRQGSAGELFF.

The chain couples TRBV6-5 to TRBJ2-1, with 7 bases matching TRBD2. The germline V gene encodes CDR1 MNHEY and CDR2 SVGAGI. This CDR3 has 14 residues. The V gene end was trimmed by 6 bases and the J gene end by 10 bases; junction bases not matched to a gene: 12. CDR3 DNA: TGTGCCAGCAGCGACCTAGCGGCCCAAAACGAGCAGTTCTTC. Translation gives CASSDLAAQNEQFF.

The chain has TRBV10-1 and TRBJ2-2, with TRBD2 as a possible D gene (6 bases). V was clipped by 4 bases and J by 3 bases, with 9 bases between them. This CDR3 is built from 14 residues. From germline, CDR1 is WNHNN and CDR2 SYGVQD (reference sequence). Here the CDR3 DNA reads TGCGCCAGCAGTGGGGACTCGTACACCGGGGAGCTGTTTTTT. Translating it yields CASSGDSYTGELFF.

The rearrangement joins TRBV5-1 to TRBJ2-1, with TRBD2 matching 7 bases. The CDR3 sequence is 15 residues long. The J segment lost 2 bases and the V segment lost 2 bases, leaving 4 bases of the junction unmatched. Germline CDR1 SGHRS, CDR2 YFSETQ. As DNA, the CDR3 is TGCGCCAGCAGCTTCACGGGAGGCACCTACAATGAGCAGTTCTTC. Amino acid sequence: CASSFTGGTYNEQFF.

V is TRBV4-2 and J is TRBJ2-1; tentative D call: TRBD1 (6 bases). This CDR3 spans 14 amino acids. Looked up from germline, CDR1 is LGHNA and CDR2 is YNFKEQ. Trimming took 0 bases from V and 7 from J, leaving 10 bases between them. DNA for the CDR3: TGTGCCAGCAGCCAAGATCCACAGGGTAATGAGCAGTTCTTC. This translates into CASSQDPQGNEQFF.

CDR3 loop: CAISGVATGTTDTQYF. The CDR3 bases are TGTGCCATCAGTGGGGTTGCGACAGGAACCACAGATACGCAGTATTTT. This chain connects TRBV10-3 to TRBJ2-3; a possible D gene is TRBD1 (6 bases). Trimming took 4 bases from V and 2 from J, leaving 16 bases between them. Germline V gene data show CDR1 as ENHRY and CDR2 as SYGVKD. There are 16 residues in the CDR3.

CDR3 in amino acids: CASSISRSNTEAFF. The CDR3 nucleotides read TGTGCCAGTAGTATCTCGAGGTCTAACACTGAAGCTTTCTTT. The J gene is TRBJ1-1, the V gene TRBV19; D is unclear. CDR1 is LNHDA, CDR2 SQIVND, per germline (reference sequence). Trimming took 3 bases from V and 2 from J, leaving 10 bases between them. The CDR3 is made up of 14 amino acids. Full variable domain (rest looked up from reference TRBV19 and TRBJ1-1): DGGITQSPKYLFRKEGQNVTLSCEQNLNHDAMYWYRQDPGQGLRLIYYSQIVNDFQKGDIAEGYSVSREKKESFPLTVTSAQKNPTAFYLCASSISRSNTEAFFGQGTRLTVV.

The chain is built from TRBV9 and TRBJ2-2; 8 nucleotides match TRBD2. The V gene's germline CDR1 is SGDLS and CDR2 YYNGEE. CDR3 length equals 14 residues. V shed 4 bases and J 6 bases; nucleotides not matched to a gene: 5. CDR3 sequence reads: CASSPGGAPGELFF. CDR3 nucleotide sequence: TGTGCCAGCAGCCCGGGGGGGGCGCCCGGGGAGCTGTTTTTT.

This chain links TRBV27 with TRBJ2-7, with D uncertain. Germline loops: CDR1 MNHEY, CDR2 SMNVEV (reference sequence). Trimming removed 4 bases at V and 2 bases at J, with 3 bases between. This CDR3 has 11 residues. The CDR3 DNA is TGTGCCAGCAGTTCCACCTACGAGCAGTACTTC. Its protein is CASSSTYEQYF.

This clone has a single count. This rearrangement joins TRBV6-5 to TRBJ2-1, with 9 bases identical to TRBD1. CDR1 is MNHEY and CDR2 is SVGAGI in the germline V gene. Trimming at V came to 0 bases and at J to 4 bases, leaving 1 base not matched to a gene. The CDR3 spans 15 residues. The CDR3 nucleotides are TGTGCCAGCAGTTACTCGGGACAGGGATACAATGAGCAGTTCTTC. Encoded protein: CASSYSGQGYNEQFF.

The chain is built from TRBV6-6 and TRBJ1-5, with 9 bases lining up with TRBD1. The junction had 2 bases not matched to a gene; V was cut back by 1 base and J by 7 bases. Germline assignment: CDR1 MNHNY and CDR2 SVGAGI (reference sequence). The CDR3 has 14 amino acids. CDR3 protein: CASSYWDRAQPQHF. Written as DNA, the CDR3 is TGTGCCAGCAGTTACTGGGACAGGGCCCAGCCCCAGCATTTT.

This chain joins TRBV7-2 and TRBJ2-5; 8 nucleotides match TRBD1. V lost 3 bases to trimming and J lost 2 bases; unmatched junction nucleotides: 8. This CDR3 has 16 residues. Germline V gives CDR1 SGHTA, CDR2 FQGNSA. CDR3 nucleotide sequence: TGTGCCAGCAGCTTTTTGGGACAGGTTTCACAAGAGACCCAGTACTTC. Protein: CASSFLGQVSQETQYF.

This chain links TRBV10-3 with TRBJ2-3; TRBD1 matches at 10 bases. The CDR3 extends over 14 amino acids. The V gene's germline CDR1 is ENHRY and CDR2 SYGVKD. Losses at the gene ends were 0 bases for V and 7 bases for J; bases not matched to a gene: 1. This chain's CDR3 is CAISESGQGHTQYF. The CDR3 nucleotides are TGTGCCATCAGTGAGTCGGGACAGGGGCATACGCAGTATTTT.

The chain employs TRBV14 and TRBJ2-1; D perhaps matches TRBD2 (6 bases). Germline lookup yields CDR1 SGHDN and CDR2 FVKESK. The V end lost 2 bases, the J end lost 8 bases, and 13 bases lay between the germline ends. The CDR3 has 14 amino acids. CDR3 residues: CASSQQTSSDEQFF. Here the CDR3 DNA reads TGTGCCAGCAGCCAACAGACTAGTTCAGATGAGCAGTTCTTC.

The DNA of the CDR3 is TGTGCCAGCAGCCCCTTGGACAGAACCTACGAGCAGTACTTC. Its protein product is CASSPLDRTYEQYF. V and J are TRBV7-8 and TRBJ2-7, with a weak D call TRBD1 (6 bases). This CDR3 has 14 residues. From germline, CDR1 is SGHVS and CDR2 FQNEAQ. The V end lost 5 bases, the J end lost 2 bases, and 13 bases lay between the germline ends.

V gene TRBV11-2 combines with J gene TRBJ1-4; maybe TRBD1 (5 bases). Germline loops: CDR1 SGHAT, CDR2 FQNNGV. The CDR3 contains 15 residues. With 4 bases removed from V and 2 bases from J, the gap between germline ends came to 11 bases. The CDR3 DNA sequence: TGTGCCAGCAGCTCGCAGGGAATCACTAATGAAAAACTGTTTTTT. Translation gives CASSSQGITNEKLFF.

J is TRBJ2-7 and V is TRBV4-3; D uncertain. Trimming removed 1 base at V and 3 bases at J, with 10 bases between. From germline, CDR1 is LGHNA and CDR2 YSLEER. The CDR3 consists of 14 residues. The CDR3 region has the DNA TGCGCCAGCAGCCAAGGTCCAGGAAACTACGAGCAGTACTTC. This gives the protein CASSQGPGNYEQYF.

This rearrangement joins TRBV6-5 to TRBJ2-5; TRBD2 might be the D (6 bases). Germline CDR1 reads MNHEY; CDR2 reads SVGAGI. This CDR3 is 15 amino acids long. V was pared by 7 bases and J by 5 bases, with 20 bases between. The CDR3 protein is CASKLEGGPGETQYF. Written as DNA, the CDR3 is TGTGCCAGCAAATTGGAGGGAGGACCGGGTGAGACCCAGTACTTC.

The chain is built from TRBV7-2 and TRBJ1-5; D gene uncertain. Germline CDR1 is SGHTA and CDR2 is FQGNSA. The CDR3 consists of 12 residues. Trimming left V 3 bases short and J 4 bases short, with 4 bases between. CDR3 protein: CASSLTNQPQHF. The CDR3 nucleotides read TGTGCCAGCAGCTTGACTAATCAGCCCCAGCATTTT.

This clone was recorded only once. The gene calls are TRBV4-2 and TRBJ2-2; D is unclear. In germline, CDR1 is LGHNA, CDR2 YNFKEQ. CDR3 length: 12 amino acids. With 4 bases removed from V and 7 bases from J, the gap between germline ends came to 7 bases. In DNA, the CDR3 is TGTGCCAGCAGCCCTGAGGTCGGGGAGCTGTTTTTT. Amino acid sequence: CASSPEVGELFF.

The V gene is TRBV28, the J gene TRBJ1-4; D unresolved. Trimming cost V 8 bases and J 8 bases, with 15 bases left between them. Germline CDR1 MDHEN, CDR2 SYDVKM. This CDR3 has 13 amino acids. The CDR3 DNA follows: TGTGCCAGCCTCCGGGGTGTACGAGAAAAACTGTTTTTT. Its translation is CASLRGVREKLFF.

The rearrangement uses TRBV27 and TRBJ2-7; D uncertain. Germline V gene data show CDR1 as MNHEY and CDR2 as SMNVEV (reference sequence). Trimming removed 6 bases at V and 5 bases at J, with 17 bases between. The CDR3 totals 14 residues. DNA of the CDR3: TGTGCCAGCAGCCCTTTGGCCGATCTCCACGAGCAGTACTTC. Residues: CASSPLADLHEQYF.

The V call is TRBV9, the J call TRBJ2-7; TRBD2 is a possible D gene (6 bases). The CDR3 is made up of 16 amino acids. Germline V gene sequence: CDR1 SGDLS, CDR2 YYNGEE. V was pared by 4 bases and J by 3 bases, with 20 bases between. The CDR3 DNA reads TGTGCCAGCAGCCCTGGCATTAGCGGAACTCTCTACGAGCAGTACTTC. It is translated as CASSPGISGTLYEQYF. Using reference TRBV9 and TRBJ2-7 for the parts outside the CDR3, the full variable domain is DSGVTQTPKHLITATGQRVTLRCSPRSGDLSVYWYQQSLDQGLQFLIQYYNGEERAKGNILERFSAQQFPDLHSELNLSSLELGDSALYFCASSPGISGTLYEQYFGPGTRLTVT.

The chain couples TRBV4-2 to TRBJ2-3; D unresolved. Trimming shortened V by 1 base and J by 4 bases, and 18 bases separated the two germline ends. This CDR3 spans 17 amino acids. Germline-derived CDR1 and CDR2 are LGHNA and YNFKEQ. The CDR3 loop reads CASSQAARNDAPDTQYF. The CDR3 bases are TGTGCCAGCAGCCAAGCCGCTAGAAACGACGCCCCAGATACGCAGTATTTT.

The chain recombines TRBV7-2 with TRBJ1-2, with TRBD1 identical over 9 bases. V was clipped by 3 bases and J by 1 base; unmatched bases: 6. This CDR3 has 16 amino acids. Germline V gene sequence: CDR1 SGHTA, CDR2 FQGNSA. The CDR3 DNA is TGTGCCAGCAGCTTCTCCGGGACAGGGATTAACTATGGCTACACCTTC. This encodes CASSFSGTGINYGYTF.

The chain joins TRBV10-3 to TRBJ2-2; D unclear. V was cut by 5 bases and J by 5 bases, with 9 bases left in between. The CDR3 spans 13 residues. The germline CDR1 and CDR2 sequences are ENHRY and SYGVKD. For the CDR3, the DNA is TGTGCCATCAGTTACATTTCGACCGGGGAGCTGTTTTTT. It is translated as CAISYISTGELFF.